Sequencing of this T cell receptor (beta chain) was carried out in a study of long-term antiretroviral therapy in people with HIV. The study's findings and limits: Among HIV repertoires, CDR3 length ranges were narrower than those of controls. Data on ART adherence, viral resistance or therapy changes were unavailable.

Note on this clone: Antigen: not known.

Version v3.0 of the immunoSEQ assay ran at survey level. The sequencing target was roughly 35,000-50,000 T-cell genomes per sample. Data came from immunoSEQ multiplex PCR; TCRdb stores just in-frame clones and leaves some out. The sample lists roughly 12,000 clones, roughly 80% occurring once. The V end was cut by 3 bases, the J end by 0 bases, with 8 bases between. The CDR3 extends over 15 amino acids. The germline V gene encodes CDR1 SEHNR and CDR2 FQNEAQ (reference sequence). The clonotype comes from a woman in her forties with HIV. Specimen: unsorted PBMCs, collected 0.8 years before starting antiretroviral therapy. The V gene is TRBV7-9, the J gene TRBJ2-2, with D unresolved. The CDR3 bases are TGTGCCAGCAGCTTCCCTCTGGCGAACACCGGGGAGCTGTTTTTT. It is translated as CASSFPLANTGELFF. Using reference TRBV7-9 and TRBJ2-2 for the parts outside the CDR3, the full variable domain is DTGVSQNPRHKITKRGQNVTFRCDPISEHNRLYWYRQTLGQGPEFLTYFQNEAQLEKSRLLSDRFSAERPKGSFSTLEIQRTEQGDSAMYLCASSFPLANTGELFFGEGSRLTVL.